This TCR beta chain was captured by sequencing in a study of low-dose radiotherapy and immunotherapy resistance in tumors. Study overall: Each patient was administered nivolumab intravenously at 240 mg, which was a flat dose, every two weeks, along with intravenous ipilimumab at 1 mg/kg every six weeks. Aspirin 300 mg was given orally each day for four cycles from cycle 1 day 1.

TRAV- and TRBV-specific primers, spanning alpha and beta chains, primed first-strand cDNA. TCRs were put through approximately 20 PCR cycles of amplification with Phusion. A constant-region primer and the V-primer adapter served as the primer pair. TCRdb called the reads again in MiXCR, with one record for every CDR3 protein. The table lists about 39,000 distinct CDR3 sequences, less than 40% of them singletons. The time point here: before trial treatment. All of the donors were given nivolumab, ipilimumab, aspirin, low-dose cyclophosphamide and low-dose radiotherapy as part of RACIN, a single-arm trial. The patients who were eligible all carried advanced solid tumors that lacked tumor-infiltrating lymphocytes, meaning the tumors were TIL-negative. V lost 4 bases to trimming and J lost 11 bases; unmatched junction nucleotides: 27. The CDR3 sequence is 19 residues long. The germline V gene has CDR1 KGHDR and CDR2 SFDVKD.

The gene calls are TRBV24-1 and TRBJ2-5, with 7 bases lining up with TRBD2. The specimen was PBMCs, collected before treatment. This TCR came from a male donor with gallbladder cancer. The CDR3 nucleotides are TGTGCCACCAGTGACCCTACTGCGGGAGCGCCAGGCTCCTACAATGAGCAGTACTTC. It specifies CATSDPTAGAPGSYNEQYF.